These 27 T cell receptor beta chains originate from one sample sequenced in a study of blood T cell repertoires in COVID-19. TCRdb's table, derived via immunoSEQ multiplex PCR, lists solely in-frame clones and lacks some. Of roughly 120,000 clones listed, 85% to 90% are singletons. The sample comprised peripheral blood. All receptors come from an older woman with COVID-19, enrolled during active disease.

The rearrangement links TRBV19 to TRBJ2-3; D might be TRBD2 (5 bases). CDR1 is LNHDA and CDR2 is SQIVND in the germline V gene (reference sequence). The CDR3 loop spans 14 amino acids. The germline V and J ends were trimmed by 7 bases and 2 bases, with 13 bases remaining between them. The CDR3 region is CASKPSRITDTQYF. The CDR3 DNA reads TGTGCCAGTAAGCCTAGCAGAATCACAGATACGCAGTATTTT.

This clone has only one observation. This chain uses TRBV4-2 with TRBJ1-2, with 7 bases fitting TRBD1. The V gene end was trimmed by 0 bases and the J gene end by 4 bases; junction bases not matched to a gene: 11. The germline V gene encodes CDR1 LGHNA and CDR2 YNFKEQ. The CDR3 covers 17 residues. The CDR3 reads CASSQDLARGHGYGYTF. The CDR3 region has the DNA TGTGCCAGCAGCCAAGATCTTGCTAGGGGGCATGGCTATGGCTACACCTTC.

The chain is built from TRBV2 and TRBJ2-5, with TRBD1 matching 8 bases. Germline values: CDR1 SNHLY, CDR2 FYNNEI. Trimming at V came to 2 bases and at J to 6 bases, leaving 8 bases not matched to a gene. The CDR3 runs 15 residues. The CDR3 region has the DNA TGTGCCAGCAGTGAATCCTCAGGGGGCACAAAGACCCAGTACTTC. Translating it yields CASSESSGGTKTQYF.

The chain recombines TRBV19 with TRBJ1-5; D call uncertain. The CDR3 contains 15 residues. Germline CDR1 is LNHDA and CDR2 is SQIVND (reference sequence). V dropped 6 bases and J dropped 2 bases, with 14 bases sitting between them. The CDR3 spells CASSLGRAGNQPQHF. As DNA, the CDR3 is TGTGCCAGTAGCCTAGGGCGGGCCGGCAATCAGCCCCAGCATTTT.

The J gene is TRBJ2-2, the V gene TRBV2; 11 nucleotides line up with TRBD2. CDR1 SNHLY and CDR2 FYNNEI come from the germline V gene. Trimming at V came to 8 bases and at J to 4 bases, leaving 6 bases not matched to a gene. The CDR3 sequence is 15 residues long. This chain's CDR3 is CASSLAGGGTGELFF. In DNA, the CDR3 is TGTGCCAGCTCCCTAGCGGGGGGCGGCACCGGGGAGCTGTTTTTT.

The chain joins TRBV12-3 or TRBV12-4 to TRBJ1-2; D uncertain. V was pared by 6 bases and J by 5 bases, with 7 bases between. The length of the CDR3 is 11 residues. The CDR3 is CASSLSYGYTF. CDR3 nucleotide sequence: TGTGCCAGCAGCCTCTCGTATGGCTACACCTTC.

The table lists this clone with a few counts. The chain employs TRBV7-8 and TRBJ2-1; TRBD2 matches at 11 bases. The V gene's germline CDR1 is SGHVS and CDR2 FQNEAQ. V trimming: 0 bases; J trimming: 6 bases; junction bases outside the gene matches: 4. The CDR3 has 16 residues. The CDR3 here is CASSLATSGAGNEQFF. The CDR3 nucleotides read TGTGCCAGCAGCTTAGCGACTAGCGGGGCAGGCAATGAGCAGTTCTTC.

This chain joins TRBV19 and TRBJ1-2; possible D gene TRBD1, 6 bases. The CDR3 sequence is 14 residues long. Trimming took off 7 bases at V and 2 bases at J, with 14 bases between the two ends. CDR1 LNHDA and CDR2 SQIVND come from the germline V gene (reference sequence). CDR3 DNA sequence: TGTGCCAGTACCCTGGACAGAGGGAACTATGGCTACACCTTC. It translates to CASTLDRGNYGYTF.

This chain links TRBV7-3 with TRBJ2-2; a possible D gene is TRBD1 (6 bases). The V gene's germline CDR1 is SGHTA and CDR2 FQGTGA. The CDR3 consists of 13 residues. V was cut by 3 bases and J by 5 bases, with 7 bases left in between. CDR3 bases: TGTGCCAGCAGCTTTACAGGGACCGGGGAGCTGTTTTTT. This sequence encodes CASSFTGTGELFF.

The genes are TRBV6-5 and TRBJ2-2; maybe TRBD1 (5 bases). The length of the CDR3 is 14 residues. Deletions cut 7 bases from V and 2 bases from J, with 11 bases between. CDR1 and CDR2 (germline): MNHEY, SVGAGI. The CDR3 DNA sequence: TGTGCCAGCAAAGACAGACTCAACACCGGGGAGCTGTTTTTT. Translating gives CASKDRLNTGELFF.

The chain combines TRBV9 with TRBJ2-7; 9 positions match TRBD1. The CDR3 contains 15 residues. CDR1 and CDR2 from the germline V gene are SGDLS and YYNGEE. Trimming at V came to 4 bases and at J to 0 bases, leaving 5 bases not matched to a gene. The DNA of the CDR3 is TGTGCCAGCAGCCCAAAGGGACAGGGCTCCTACGAGCAGTACTTC. Amino acid sequence: CASSPKGQGSYEQYF.

The chain joins TRBV12-5 to TRBJ2-1; D unclear. The CDR3 length is 13 residues. Germline CDR1 LGHNT, CDR2 FRNRAP. The ends were cut back, 4 bases at V and 4 bases at J, with 8 bases in the middle. In nucleotides, the CDR3 is TGTGCTAGTGGTTCCCCCCCTTACAATGAGCAGTTCTTC. The encoded protein is CASGSPPYNEQFF.

The genes are TRBV6-2 or TRBV6-3 and TRBJ2-6; 7 bases map to TRBD2. The trim removed 2 bases at V and 2 bases at J, leaving 0 bases unmatched. Germline lookup yields CDR1 MNHEY and CDR2 SVGEGT. CDR3 length: 15 residues. DNA for the CDR3: TGTGCCAGCAGTTACGGGGGGGCTGGGGCCAACGTCCTGACTTTC. It yields the protein CASSYGGAGANVLTF.

V is TRBV15 and J is TRBJ1-5; D not resolved. CDR3 length: 16 residues. Trimming removed 0 bases at V and 3 bases at J, with 12 bases between. Germline lookup yields CDR1 LNHNV and CDR2 YYDKDF (reference sequence). CDR3 sequence: CATSRDGQSYNQPQHF. For the CDR3, the DNA is TGTGCCACCAGCAGAGATGGTCAGTCTTACAATCAGCCCCAGCATTTT.

The V and J genes are TRBV5-6 and TRBJ2-7; no clear D gene. The V gene lost 3 bases and the J gene lost 3 bases, with 10 bases spanning the gap. This CDR3 is built from 13 residues. CDR1 SGHDT and CDR2 YYEEEE come from the germline V gene. The CDR3 region has the DNA TGTGCCAGCAGCTCAATCCCATTCTACGAGCAGTACTTC. This encodes CASSSIPFYEQYF.

The J gene is TRBJ2-3, the V gene TRBV2, with 8 nucleotides matching TRBD1. The germline CDR1 and CDR2 sequences are SNHLY and FYNNEI. The CDR3 loop spans 14 amino acids. The V segment lost 4 bases and the J segment 1 base; nucleotides outside the gene matches: 1. Here the CDR3 reads CASSARGRTDTQYF. In DNA, the CDR3 is TGTGCCAGCAGTGCCAGGGGGCGCACAGATACGCAGTATTTT.

V gene TRBV20-1 combines with J gene TRBJ1-2; 7 positions agree with TRBD1. Germline loops: CDR1 DFQATT, CDR2 SNEGSKA (reference sequence). The CDR3 extends over 16 amino acids. J lost 4 bases, V lost 3 bases, and 14 bases had no gene match. CDR3 nucleotide sequence: TGCAGTGCTAGTCCCGGGGACAGAGCCATCCTCTATGGCTACACCTTC. Translating gives CSASPGDRAILYGYTF.

This chain uses TRBV5-1 with TRBJ1-2; 9 nucleotides line up with TRBD1. CDR3 length equals 13 residues. V shed 4 bases, J shed 4 bases, and the junction held 2 bases outside the gene matches. Per germline, CDR1 SGHRS and CDR2 YFSETQ. CDR3 sequence (DNA): TGCGCCAGCAGCCAGGGACAGGGCTATGGCTACACCTTC. It specifies CASSQGQGYGYTF.

This chain uses TRBV11-3 with TRBJ2-1; D is perhaps TRBD2 (6 bases). Between the trimmed V and J ends, which lost 0 bases and 6 bases, there was a span of 15 bases. Germline V gene lookup returns CDR1 SGHNT and CDR2 YENEEA. The CDR3 contains 16 residues. CDR3 DNA: TGTGCCAGCAGCTTAGATTTTGCGGGGACCTCCAATGAGCAGTTCTTC. Translation: CASSLDFAGTSNEQFF.

The chain couples TRBV6-5 to TRBJ1-1; 7 bases are a match to TRBD1. Germline values: CDR1 MNHEY, CDR2 SVGAGI. J lost 1 base, V lost 0 bases, and 2 bases had no gene match. The CDR3 extends over 15 amino acids. The CDR3 region has the DNA TGTGCCAGCAGTTACTCAAAGGGGGCGAACACTGAAGCTTTCTTT. Protein product: CASSYSKGANTEAFF.

The J gene is TRBJ1-6, the V gene TRBV29-1, with TRBD1 matching over 7 bases. CDR1 is SQVTM and CDR2 is ANQGSEA in the germline V gene. Trimming removed 7 bases from V and 6 bases from J; junction bases left unmatched: 3. This CDR3 comprises 12 residues. The CDR3 region is CSAGDSNSPLHF. CDR3 in DNA: TGCAGCGCTGGGGACAGTAATTCACCCCTCCACTTT.

The V gene is TRBV7-2, the J gene TRBJ2-1, with 9 bases that match TRBD2. CDR1 is SGHTA, CDR2 FQGNSA, per germline. The CDR3 is 16 residues long. V lost 7 bases, J lost 4 bases, and 11 bases stayed unmatched. CDR3 in amino acids: CASTIGGGARYNEQFF. CDR3 nucleotides: TGTGCCAGCACTATAGGCGGGGGGGCTAGGTACAATGAGCAGTTCTTC.

The CDR3 coding sequence is TGTGCCAGCAGCCAATGGCGAGACAGAGACACCGGGGAGCTGTTTTTT. This sequence encodes CASSQWRDRDTGELFF. The J gene is TRBJ2-2, the V gene TRBV3-1 (or the pseudogene TRBV3-2), with D tentatively TRBD1 (5 bases). The germline gives CDR1 LGHDT, CDR2 YNNKEL (reference sequence). The CDR3 has 16 residues. Trimming removed 2 bases at V and 3 bases at J, with 13 bases between.

The chain is built from TRBV28 and TRBJ1-2; D perhaps matches TRBD1 (6 bases). The V gene lost 3 bases and the J gene lost 8 bases, with 13 bases spanning the gap. CDR1 is MDHEN, CDR2 SYDVKM, per germline. CDR3 length: 13 residues. CDR3 region: CASSLGRGGGYTF. CDR3 in DNA: TGTGCCAGCAGTTTGGGCAGGGGCGGGGGCTACACCTTC.

CDR3 nucleotides: TGTGCCAGCAGCCCGGGACAGGGAACGTACAATGAGCAGTTCTTC. It translates to CASSPGQGTYNEQFF. The chain combines TRBV9 with TRBJ2-1; 9 positions match TRBD1. The CDR3 sequence is 15 residues long. J lost 4 bases, V lost 4 bases, and 6 bases had no gene match. The germline V gene encodes CDR1 SGDLS and CDR2 YYNGEE.

This clone was counted once. The rearrangement joins TRBV7-2 to TRBJ1-6, with D unresolved. Looked up from germline, CDR1 is SGHTA and CDR2 is FQGNSA. The CDR3 loop spans 14 amino acids. Trimming cost V 1 base and J 7 bases, with 8 bases left between them. For the CDR3, the DNA is TGTGCCAGCAGCTTAGTAAAGGAGAATTCACCCCTCCACTTT. As protein: CASSLVKENSPLHF.

The chain has TRBV9 and TRBJ2-2; possible D gene TRBD1, 6 bases. This CDR3 has 14 residues. Germline V gene sequence: CDR1 SGDLS, CDR2 YYNGEE. Between the trimmed V and J ends, which lost 4 bases and 3 bases, there was a span of 10 bases. The CDR3 protein is CASSIRGDTGELFF. The CDR3 region has the DNA TGTGCCAGCAGCATCAGGGGTGACACCGGGGAGCTGTTTTTT.